This passage covers 3 T cell receptor beta chains from one sample sequenced in a study of response to subunit inactivated influenza vaccine. MiXCR, run by TCRdb on the RT-PCR reads, gives a single entry per CDR3 protein. Here the sample spans hundreds of thousands of distinct CDR3 sequences, approximately 7.1% being singletons. The sequenced sample was PBMCs from blood, obtained around 25 months after vaccination. The receptors originated from a man aged 50 to 69 who received an inactivated influenza vaccine.

The V call is TRBV7-2, the J call TRBJ2-7; 7 bases are shared with TRBD2. The V gene's germline CDR1 is SGHTA and CDR2 FQGNSA. Trimming cost V 5 bases and J 7 bases; bases outside gene matches: 11. This CDR3 is 14 amino acids long. CDR3 bases: TGTGCCAGCAGCCCAGACATACGAGCGGGGGAGCAGTACTTC. Protein: CASSPDIRAGEQYF.

This clonotype appeared a few times. The chain uses TRBV7-2 and TRBJ2-6, with a weak D call TRBD2 (5 bases). The V gene lost 5 bases and the J gene lost 0 bases, with 11 bases spanning the gap. Germline V gene sequence: CDR1 SGHTA, CDR2 FQGNSA. This CDR3 has 16 amino acids. The CDR3 loop reads CASSINGISGANVLTF. The CDR3 DNA reads as TGTGCCAGCAGCATTAACGGGATCTCTGGGGCCAACGTCCTGACTTTC.

This clonotype was found many times. The chain couples TRBV27 to TRBJ2-3; a weak D match, TRBD2 (6 bases). Germline V lookup: CDR1 MNHEY, CDR2 SMNVEV (reference sequence). The V gene lost 0 bases and the J gene lost 6 bases, with 13 bases spanning the gap. The length of the CDR3 is 15 residues. In DNA, the CDR3 is TGTGCCAGCAGTTTATCTGCGGGACTTTTGGATACGCAGTATTTT. It translates to CASSLSAGLLDTQYF.